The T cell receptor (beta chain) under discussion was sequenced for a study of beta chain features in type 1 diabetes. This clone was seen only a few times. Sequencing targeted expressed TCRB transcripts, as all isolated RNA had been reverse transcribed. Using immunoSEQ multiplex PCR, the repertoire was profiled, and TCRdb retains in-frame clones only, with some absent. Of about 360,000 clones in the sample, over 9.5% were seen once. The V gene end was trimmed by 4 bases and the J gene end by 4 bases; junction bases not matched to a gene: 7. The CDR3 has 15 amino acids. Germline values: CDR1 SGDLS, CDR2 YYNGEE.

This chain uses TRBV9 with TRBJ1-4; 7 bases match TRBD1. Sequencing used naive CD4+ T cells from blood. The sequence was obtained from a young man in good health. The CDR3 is CASSRTGAVNEKLFF. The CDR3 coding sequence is TGTGCCAGCAGCCGAACAGGGGCCGTTAATGAAAAACTGTTTTTT.